These 7 T cell receptor beta chains were sequenced from one sample in a study of T cells after yellow fever vaccination. TCRdb reanalysed the 5' RACE reads using MiXCR and keeps one entry per CDR3 protein. Of roughly 500,000 distinct CDR3 sequences listed, 15% to 20% are singletons. This material consisted of PBMCs, taken 15 days after the yellow fever booster vaccination. The receptors derive from a man younger than 45 who received the YFV17D yellow fever vaccine.

The V gene is TRBV7-2, the J gene TRBJ2-3; D is uncertain. The CDR3 contains 13 residues. V was clipped by 4 bases and J by 0 bases, with 5 bases between them. The germline gives CDR1 SGHTA, CDR2 FQGNSA. CDR3 in amino acids: CASSSMSTDTQYF. Written as DNA, the CDR3 is TGTGCCAGCAGCTCCATGAGCACAGATACGCAGTATTTT.

The chain couples TRBV6-6 to TRBJ2-5, with D unclear. CDR1 and CDR2 from the germline V gene are MNHNY and SVGAGI (reference sequence). The CDR3 sequence is 11 residues long. The ends were cut back, 4 bases at V and 6 bases at J, with 6 bases in the middle. CDR3 protein: CASSSEKTQYF. CDR3 nucleotides: TGTGCCAGCAGTTCGGAAAAGACCCAGTACTTC.

This clonotype was observed a handful of times. V gene TRBV5-1 combines with J gene TRBJ2-2; 12 bases line up with TRBD2. In germline, CDR1 is SGHRS, CDR2 YFSETQ. The CDR3 covers 14 residues. The chain's CDR3 is CGSGLAGNTGELFF. The CDR3 region has the DNA TGCGGATCCGGACTAGCGGGAAACACCGGGGAGCTGTTTTTT.

The V call is TRBV18, the J call TRBJ2-4; D is perhaps TRBD2 (5 bases). Trimming shortened V by 4 bases and J by 9 bases, and 19 bases separated the two germline ends. The CDR3 has 15 amino acids. CDR1 is KGHSH, CDR2 LQKENI, per germline. Written as DNA, the CDR3 is TGTGCCAGCTCACTGATATCCGGGGATGAGATCATTCAGTACTTC. Encoded protein: CASSLISGDEIIQYF.

This clonotype has a handful of counts. V is TRBV6-1 and J is TRBJ2-7, with 16 nucleotides matching TRBD2. The CDR3 extends over 15 amino acids. Germline CDR1 is MNHNS and CDR2 is SASEGT. V lost 6 bases and J lost 5; bases outside the gene matches: 4. The CDR3 is CASRGLAGGTNEQYF. DNA for the CDR3: TGTGCCAGCAGGGGACTAGCGGGAGGGACAAACGAGCAGTACTTC.

This chain uses TRBV29-1 with TRBJ1-4; D is perhaps TRBD1 (6 bases). Germline loops: CDR1 SQVTM, CDR2 ANQGSEA. V shed 8 bases and J shed 8 bases, with 15 bases lying between them. The CDR3 consists of 12 residues. The CDR3 sequence: CSKRQEGEKLFF. The DNA for the CDR3 is TGCAGCAAAAGACAGGAAGGGGAAAAACTGTTTTTT.

The rearrangement links TRBV20-1 to TRBJ1-2; 9 bases fit TRBD1. Trimming at V came to 1 base and at J to 2 bases, leaving 5 bases not matched to a gene. This CDR3 spans 15 amino acids. Per germline, CDR1 DFQATT and CDR2 SNEGSKA (reference sequence). The chain's CDR3 is CSARVPGTGNYGYTF. The CDR3, as DNA: TGCAGTGCTAGAGTACCCGGGACAGGGAACTATGGCTACACCTTC.